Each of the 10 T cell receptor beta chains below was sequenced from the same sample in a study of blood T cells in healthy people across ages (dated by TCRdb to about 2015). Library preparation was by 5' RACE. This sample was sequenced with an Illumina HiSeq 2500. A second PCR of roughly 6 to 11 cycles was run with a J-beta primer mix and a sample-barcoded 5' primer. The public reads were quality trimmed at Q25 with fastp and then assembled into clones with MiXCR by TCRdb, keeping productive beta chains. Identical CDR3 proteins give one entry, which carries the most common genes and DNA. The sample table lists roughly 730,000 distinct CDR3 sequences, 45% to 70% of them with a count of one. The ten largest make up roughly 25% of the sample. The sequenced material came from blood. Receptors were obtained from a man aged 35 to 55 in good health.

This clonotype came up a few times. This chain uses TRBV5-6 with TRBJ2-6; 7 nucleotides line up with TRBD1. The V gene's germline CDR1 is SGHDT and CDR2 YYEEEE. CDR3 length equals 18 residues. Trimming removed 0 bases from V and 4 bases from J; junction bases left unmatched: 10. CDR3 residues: CASSLEWGRGSGANVLTF. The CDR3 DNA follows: TGTGCCAGCAGCTTGGAATGGGGCAGGGGGTCAGGGGCCAACGTCCTGACTTTC.

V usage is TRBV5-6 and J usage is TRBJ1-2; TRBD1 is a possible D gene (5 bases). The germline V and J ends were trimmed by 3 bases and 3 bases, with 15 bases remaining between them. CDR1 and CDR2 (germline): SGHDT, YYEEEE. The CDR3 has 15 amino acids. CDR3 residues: CASSSAPRGDYGYTF. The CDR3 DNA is TGTGCCAGCAGCTCCGCCCCGAGGGGAGACTATGGCTACACCTTC.

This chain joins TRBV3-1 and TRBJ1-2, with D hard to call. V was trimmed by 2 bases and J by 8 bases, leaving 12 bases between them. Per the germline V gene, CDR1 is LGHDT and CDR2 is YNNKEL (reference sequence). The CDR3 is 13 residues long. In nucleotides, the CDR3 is TGTGCCAGCAGCCAAACTTCGAGGAGAGGCTACACCTTC. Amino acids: CASSQTSRRGYTF.

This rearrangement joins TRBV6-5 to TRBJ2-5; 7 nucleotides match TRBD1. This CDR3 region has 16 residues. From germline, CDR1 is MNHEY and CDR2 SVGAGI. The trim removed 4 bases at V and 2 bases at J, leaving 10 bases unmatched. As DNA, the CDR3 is TGTGCCAGCAGTTCCCTCGACAGGGTGGTTCAAGAGACCCAGTACTTC. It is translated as CASSSLDRVVQETQYF.

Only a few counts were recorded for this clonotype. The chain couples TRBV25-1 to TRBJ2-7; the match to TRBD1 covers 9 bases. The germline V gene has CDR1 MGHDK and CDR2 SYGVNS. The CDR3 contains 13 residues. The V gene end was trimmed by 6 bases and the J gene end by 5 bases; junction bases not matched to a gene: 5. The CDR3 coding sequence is TGTGCCAGCAGACGGACAGGGGAAAACGAGCAGTACTTC. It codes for CASRRTGENEQYF.

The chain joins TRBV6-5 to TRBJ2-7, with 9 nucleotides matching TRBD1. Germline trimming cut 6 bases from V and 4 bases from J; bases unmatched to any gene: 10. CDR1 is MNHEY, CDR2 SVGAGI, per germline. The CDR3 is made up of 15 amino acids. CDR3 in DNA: TGTGCCAGCAGACAAGACCGGGACAGGGTATACGAGCAGTACTTC. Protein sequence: CASRQDRDRVYEQYF.

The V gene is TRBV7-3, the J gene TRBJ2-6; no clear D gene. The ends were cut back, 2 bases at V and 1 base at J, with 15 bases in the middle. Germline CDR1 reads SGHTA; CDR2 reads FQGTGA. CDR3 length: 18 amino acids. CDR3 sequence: CASSLSGGNPSGANVLTF. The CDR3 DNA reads TGTGCCAGCAGCTTATCCGGTGGGAATCCTTCTGGGGCCAACGTCCTGACTTTC.

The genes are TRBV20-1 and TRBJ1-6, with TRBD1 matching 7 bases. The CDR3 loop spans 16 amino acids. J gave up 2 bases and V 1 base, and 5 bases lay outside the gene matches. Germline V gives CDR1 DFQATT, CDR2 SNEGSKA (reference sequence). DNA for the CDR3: TGCAGTGCTAGAGCTTGGGACAGACCCTATAATTCACCCCTCCACTTT. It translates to CSARAWDRPYNSPLHF.

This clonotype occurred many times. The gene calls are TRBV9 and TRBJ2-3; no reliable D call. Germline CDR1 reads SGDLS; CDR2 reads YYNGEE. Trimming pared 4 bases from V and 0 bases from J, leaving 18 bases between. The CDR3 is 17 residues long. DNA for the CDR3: TGTGCCAGCAGCTCCCCGAGGTTAGGCGGAAGCACAGATACGCAGTATTTT. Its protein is CASSSPRLGGSTDTQYF.

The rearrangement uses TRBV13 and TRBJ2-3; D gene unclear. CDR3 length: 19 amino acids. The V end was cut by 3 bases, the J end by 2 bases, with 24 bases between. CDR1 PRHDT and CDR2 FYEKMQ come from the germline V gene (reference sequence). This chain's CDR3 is CASSLSNSPPDTSTDTQYF. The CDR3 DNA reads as TGTGCCAGCAGCTTGTCTAACAGTCCTCCCGATACATCCACAGATACGCAGTATTTT.